This TCR beta chain was profiled in a study of blood T cell repertoires in COVID-19. Study-wide context: COVID-19 samples, acute and convalescent, were from the United States, Italy and Spain. From T cells, B-cell-depleted T cells, or PBMCs came the material, which was cDNA or gDNA.

A note on this clone: This specimen includes other DNA sequences encoding the same CDR3.

Trimming stripped 4 bases from V and 0 bases from J, with 7 bases between. Germline CDR1 reads MNHEY; CDR2 reads SMNVEV (reference sequence). This CDR3 contains 14 residues. In the original workflow: Amplification from reference gene primers served as the basis for estimated nucleated cell counts. Some clones are missing from TCRdb's copy, which holds only in-frame ones; the method was immunoSEQ multiplex PCR. V, J and clone size are taken as reported in that table, and D and trimming were inferred from the DNA itself. The table includes hundreds of thousands of clones, roughly nine tenths detected once.

Input material: peripheral blood. The TCR originated in a woman aged 55-69 years who had recovered from COVID-19. The gene calls are TRBV27 and TRBJ1-5; D is ambiguous. The CDR3 sequence is CASSSRSSNQPQHF. Written as DNA, the CDR3 is TGTGCCAGCAGTTCCCGCAGTAGCAATCAGCCCCAGCATTTT.